The clone carrying this T cell receptor (beta chain) was counted only a few times. Its antigen is unidentified. The study drew its donors from healthy HIV-negative adults without recent acute infections or vaccinations. This entry belongs to a study of shared clonotypes between healthy human individuals. Whole-study findings and limits: The low donor count limited represented genetic and exposure-history diversity.

Profiling relied on immunoSEQ multiplex PCR, and the TCRdb table lists in-frame clones only, not all of them. The sample contains about 490,000 clones, about 84% of which appear only once. Germline CDR1 and CDR2: SGHDN and FVKESK. Trimming pared 0 bases from V and 3 bases from J, leaving 8 bases between. The CDR3 is 15 amino acids. V is TRBV14 and J is TRBJ1-4, with TRBD1 as a possible D gene (5 bases). The receptor was isolated from a woman aged 40 to 50 in good health. Some clones in this sample may be carry-over from other donors' samples. What was sequenced was PBMCs. The CDR3 DNA reads as TGTGCCAGCAGCCAAGAGGGACGGGCTAATGAAAAACTGTTTTTT. Protein sequence: CASSQEGRANEKLFF.